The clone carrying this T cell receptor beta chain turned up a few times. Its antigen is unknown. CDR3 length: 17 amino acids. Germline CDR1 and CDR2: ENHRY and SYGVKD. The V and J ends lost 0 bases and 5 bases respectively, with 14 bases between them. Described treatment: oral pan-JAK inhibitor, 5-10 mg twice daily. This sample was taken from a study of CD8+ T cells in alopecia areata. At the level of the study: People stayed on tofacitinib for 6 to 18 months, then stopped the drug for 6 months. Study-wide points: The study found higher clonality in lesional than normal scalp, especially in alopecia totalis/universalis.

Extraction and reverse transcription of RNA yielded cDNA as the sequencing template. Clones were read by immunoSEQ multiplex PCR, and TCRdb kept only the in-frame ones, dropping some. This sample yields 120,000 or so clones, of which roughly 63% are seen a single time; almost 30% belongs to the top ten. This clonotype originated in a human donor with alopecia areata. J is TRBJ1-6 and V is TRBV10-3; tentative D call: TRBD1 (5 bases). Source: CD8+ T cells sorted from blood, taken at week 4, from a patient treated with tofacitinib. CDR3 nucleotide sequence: TGTGCCATCAGTGAGTCGTCGCGGGACCGTAATAATTCACCCCTCCACTTT. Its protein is CAISESSRDRNNSPLHF.